Below are 13 T cell receptor beta chains sequenced from a single sample in a study of human T cells and chemical hapten exposure. TCRdb reanalysed the RACE reads using MiXCR and keeps one entry per CDR3 protein. Here the sample spans approximately 260,000 distinct CDR3 sequences, 7.7% being singletons. Documented time point: pre-sensitization, week 0. The treatment denotes: therapeutic diphenylcyclopropenone sensitization with weekly scalp DPC. Material: whole blood, obtained in connection with sensitization to the hapten diphenylcyclopropenone (DPC). The origin of the receptors is a man younger than 30 with alopecia areata. Some clones in this sample may be carry-over from other donors' samples.

This clonotype was detected only a few times. V gene TRBV7-9 combines with J gene TRBJ1-4; TRBD1 matches at 7 bases. CDR1 SEHNR and CDR2 FQNEAQ come from the germline V gene (reference sequence). V shed 5 bases and J 4 bases; nucleotides not matched to a gene: 7. This CDR3 region has 15 residues. CDR3 in amino acids: CASSSRQGVNEKLFF. In DNA form, the CDR3 reads TGTGCCAGCAGCAGTCGACAGGGCGTTAATGAAAAACTGTTTTTT.

This clonotype has at least ten counts. V usage is TRBV6-6 and J usage is TRBJ2-3; no clear D. The CDR3 totals 18 residues. Germline CDR1 MNHNY, CDR2 SVGAGI (reference sequence). V shed 0 bases and J shed 4 bases, with 20 bases lying between them. CDR3 sequence: CASSYSHLAGSRADTQYF. The CDR3 coding sequence is TGTGCCAGCAGTTACTCCCATCTTGCAGGTTCTCGGGCAGATACGCAGTATTTT.

DNA of the CDR3: TGTGCCAGCAGCGGAGGCGGACAGTGGTCGGAAGTTGGTGAAAAACTGTTTTTT. It specifies CASSGGGQWSEVGEKLFF. V gene TRBV14 combines with J gene TRBJ1-4; the D gene is possibly TRBD1 (6 bases). The length of the CDR3 is 18 residues. Trimming cost V 5 bases and J 7 bases, with 26 bases left between them. Germline CDR1 and CDR2: SGHDN and FVKESK.

This chain links TRBV20-1 with TRBJ1-2; 10 bases align to TRBD1. Trimming removed 2 bases from V and 3 bases from J; junction bases left unmatched: 3. The CDR3 has 14 residues. The germline V gene encodes CDR1 DFQATT and CDR2 SNEGSKA (reference sequence). The CDR3: CSARRGTGDYGYTF. CDR3 sequence (DNA): TGCAGTGCTAGACGGGGGACAGGGGACTATGGCTACACCTTC.

This clonotype was observed a few times. This chain links TRBV6-1 with TRBJ2-7; no firm D call. Looked up from germline, CDR1 is MNHNS and CDR2 is SASEGT. V lost 5 bases, J lost 4 bases, and 18 bases lay in between. The CDR3 is 15 residues long. CDR3 bases: TGTGCCAGCAGTTCCTCCCGGCCAGACGGATACGAGCAGTACTTC. It specifies CASSSSRPDGYEQYF.

The chain recombines TRBV6-5 with TRBJ1-3, with unresolved D. The CDR3 covers 15 residues. V was clipped by 6 bases and J by 0 bases, with 12 bases between them. CDR1 and CDR2 from the germline V gene are MNHEY and SVGAGI. CDR3 bases: TGTGCCAGCAGCCCTACAGAGGCCTCTGGAAACACCATATATTTT. Its protein product is CASSPTEASGNTIYF.

This clonotype was counted at least ten times. The chain links TRBV5-1 to TRBJ1-1; TRBD1 matches 7 bases. Germline loops: CDR1 SGHRS, CDR2 YFSETQ. The V and J ends lost 4 bases and 5 bases, in that order; junction bases with no gene match: 5. This CDR3 spans 13 amino acids. CDR3 residues: CASSQDRATEAFF. The CDR3 DNA reads TGCGCCAGCAGCCAAGACAGGGCGACTGAAGCTTTCTTT.

With regard to this clonotype: This sequence may be a read error, since a much larger clone differs from it by one base. The CDR3 end shows no conserved phenylalanine or tryptophan, and so a read error is likely. The V gene is TRBV11-1, the J gene TRBJ2-5; D gene unclear. Germline lookup yields CDR1 SGHAT and CDR2 FQDESV (reference sequence). There are 13 residues in the CDR3. V was shortened by 5 bases and J by 3 bases, with 10 bases between the two germline ends. CDR3 protein: CASSLNREETQYL. Written as DNA, the CDR3 is TGTGCCAGCAGCCTCAACAGAGAAGAGACCCAGTACCTC.

This chain joins TRBV6-4 and TRBJ2-1, with 9 bases matching TRBD1. CDR1 is MRHNA and CDR2 is SNTAGT in the germline V gene. The trim removed 2 bases at V and 8 bases at J, leaving 7 bases unmatched. The CDR3 sequence is 15 residues long. DNA for the CDR3: TGTGCCAGCAGTGACACCTTTACAGGGGGCGATGAGCAGTTCTTC. Encoded protein: CASSDTFTGGDEQFF.

This clonotype was seen only a few times. The chain joins TRBV20-1 to TRBJ1-4; D is ambiguous. V was clipped by 0 bases and J by 5 bases, with 13 bases between them. Per the germline V gene, CDR1 is DFQATT and CDR2 is SNEGSKA (reference sequence). The CDR3 is 15 residues long. This CDR3 is CSARDSGSKNEKLFF. In DNA, the CDR3 is TGCAGTGCTAGAGATAGCGGGTCGAAGAATGAAAAACTGTTTTTT.

This clonotype was seen more than once but under ten times. This chain joins TRBV7-8 and TRBJ2-5; 7 positions agree with TRBD2. The CDR3 spans 15 residues. Per the germline V gene, CDR1 is SGHVS and CDR2 is FQNEAQ. Trimming took 4 bases from V and 0 from J; bases not matched to a gene: 5. CDR3 bases: TGTGCCAGCAGCTGGCCCGGGGGGTACCAAGAGACCCAGTACTTC. Translating it yields CASSWPGGYQETQYF.

This clonotype occurred a few times. The gene calls are TRBV6-6 and TRBJ1-5; a possible D gene is TRBD1 (5 bases). The germline CDR1 and CDR2 sequences are MNHNY and SVGAGI (reference sequence). Trimming shortened V by 4 bases and J by 2 bases, and 9 bases separated the two germline ends. The CDR3 extends over 14 amino acids. The CDR3 nucleotides are TGTGCCAGCAGTTCGACAGTTGGCAATCAGCCCCAGCATTTT. This codes for CASSSTVGNQPQHF.

In its sample, this clonotype was seen many times. This rearrangement joins TRBV4-1 to TRBJ1-5; D remains unclear. V shed 4 bases and J shed 5 bases, with 9 bases lying between them. Per the germline V gene, CDR1 is MGHRA and CDR2 is YSYEKL. The CDR3 runs to 13 residues. In nucleotides, the CDR3 is TGCGCCAGCAGCCCCCTCGGTTATCAGCCCCAGCATTTT. Its translation: CASSPLGYQPQHF.